This T cell receptor beta chain was recorded in a study of cytomegalovirus exposure and HLA in healthy donors. V was pared by 4 bases and J by 0 bases, with 8 bases of the junction left unmatched. The germline CDR1 and CDR2 sequences are MNHEY and SVGAGI. This CDR3 is built from 16 residues. Researchers ran the PCR with 60 Vbeta and 13 Jbeta primers. TCRdb's copy holds only in-frame clones and misses some; the assay was immunoSEQ multiplex PCR. This repertoire shows roughly 120,000 clones, 74% found once; its top ten account for approximately 3.9%. J is TRBJ2-7 and V is TRBV6-5, with 8 bases lining up with TRBD1. Sequenced material: PBMCs. This TCR came from a woman aged 45-60 years in good health and CMV-seropositive. The CDR3 spells CASSLYGTGSSYEQYF. CDR3 DNA sequence: TGTGCCAGCAGTTTGTACGGGACAGGCAGCTCCTACGAGCAGTACTTC.